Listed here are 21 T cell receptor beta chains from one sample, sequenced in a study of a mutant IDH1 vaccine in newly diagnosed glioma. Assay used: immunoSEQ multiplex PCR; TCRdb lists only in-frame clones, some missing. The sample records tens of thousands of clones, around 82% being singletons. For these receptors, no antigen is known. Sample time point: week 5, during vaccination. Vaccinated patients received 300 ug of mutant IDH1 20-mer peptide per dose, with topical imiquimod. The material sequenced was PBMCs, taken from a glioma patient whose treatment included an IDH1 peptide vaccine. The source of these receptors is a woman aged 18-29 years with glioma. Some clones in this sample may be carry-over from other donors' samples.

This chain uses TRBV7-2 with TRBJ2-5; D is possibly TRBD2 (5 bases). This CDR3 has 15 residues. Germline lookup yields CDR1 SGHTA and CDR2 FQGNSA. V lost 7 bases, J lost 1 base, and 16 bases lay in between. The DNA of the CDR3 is TGTGCCAGCACCTTGACCGGGATGGCCCAAGAGACCCAGTACTTC. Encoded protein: CASTLTGMAQETQYF.

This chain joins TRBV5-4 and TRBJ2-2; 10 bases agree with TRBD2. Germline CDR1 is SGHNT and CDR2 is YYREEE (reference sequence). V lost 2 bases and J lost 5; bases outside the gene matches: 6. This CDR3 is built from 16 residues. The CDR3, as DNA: TGTGCCAGCAGCTTAGGTCTAGCGGGAGTAACCGGGGAGCTGTTTTTT. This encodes CASSLGLAGVTGELFF.

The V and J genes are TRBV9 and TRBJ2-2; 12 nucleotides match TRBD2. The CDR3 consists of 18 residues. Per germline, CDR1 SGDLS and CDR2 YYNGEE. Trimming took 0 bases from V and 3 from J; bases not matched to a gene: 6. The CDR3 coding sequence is TGTGCCAGCAGCGTAGCTCTAGCGGGAGGGGGAGACACCGGGGAGCTGTTTTTT. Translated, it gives CASSVALAGGGDTGELFF. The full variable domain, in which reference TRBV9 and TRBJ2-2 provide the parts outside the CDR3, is DSGVTQTPKHLITATGQRVTLRCSPRSGDLSVYWYQQSLDQGLQFLIQYYNGEERAKGNILERFSAQQFPDLHSELNLSSLELGDSALYFCASSVALAGGGDTGELFFGEGSRLTVL.

This CDR3 is CASGVEANTEAFF. The CDR3 DNA sequence: TGTGCTAGTGGTGTGGAAGCGAACACTGAAGCTTTCTTT. The chain recombines TRBV12-5 with TRBJ1-1; D call uncertain. The CDR3 extends over 13 amino acids. V lost 5 bases to trimming and J lost 1 base, with 8 bases between them. Germline lookup yields CDR1 LGHNT and CDR2 FRNRAP.

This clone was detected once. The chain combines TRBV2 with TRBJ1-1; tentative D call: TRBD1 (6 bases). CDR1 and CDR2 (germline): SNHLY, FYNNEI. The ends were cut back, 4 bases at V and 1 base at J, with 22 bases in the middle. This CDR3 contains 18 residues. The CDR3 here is CASSGPRDSGGANTEAFF. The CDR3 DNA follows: TGTGCCAGCAGTGGACCAAGGGACTCCGGGGGGGCGAACACTGAAGCTTTCTTT.

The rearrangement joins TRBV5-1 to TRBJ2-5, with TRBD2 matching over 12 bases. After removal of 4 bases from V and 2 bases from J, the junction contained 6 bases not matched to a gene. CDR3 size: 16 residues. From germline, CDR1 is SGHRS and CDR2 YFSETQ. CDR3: CASSRTSGTLQETQYF. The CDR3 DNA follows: TGCGCCAGCAGCCGGACTAGCGGGACCTTACAAGAGACCCAGTACTTC.

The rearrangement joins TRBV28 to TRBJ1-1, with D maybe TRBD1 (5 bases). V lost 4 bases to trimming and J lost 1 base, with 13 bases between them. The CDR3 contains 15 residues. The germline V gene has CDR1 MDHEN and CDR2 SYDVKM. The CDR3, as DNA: TGTGCCAGCAGTTCGATGACCGGACAGAACACTGAAGCTTTCTTT. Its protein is CASSSMTGQNTEAFF. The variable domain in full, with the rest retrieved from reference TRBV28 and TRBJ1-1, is DVKVTQSSRYLVKRTGEKVFLECVQDMDHENMFWYRQDPGLGLRLIYFSYDVKMKEKGDIPEGYSVSREKKERFSLILESASTNQTSMYLCASSSMTGQNTEAFFGQGTRLTVV.

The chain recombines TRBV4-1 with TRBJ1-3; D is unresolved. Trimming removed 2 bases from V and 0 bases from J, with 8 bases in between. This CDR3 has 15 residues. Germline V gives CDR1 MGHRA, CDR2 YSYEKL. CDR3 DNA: TGCGCCAGCAGCCAACACGGGATCTCTGGAAACACCATATATTTT. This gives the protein CASSQHGISGNTIYF.

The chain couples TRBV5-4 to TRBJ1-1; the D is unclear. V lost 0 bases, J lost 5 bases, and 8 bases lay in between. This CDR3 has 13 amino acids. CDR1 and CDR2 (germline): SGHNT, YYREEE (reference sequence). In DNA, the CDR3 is TGTGCCAGCAGCTTGGTCACGGGAACTGAAGCTTTCTTT. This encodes CASSLVTGTEAFF. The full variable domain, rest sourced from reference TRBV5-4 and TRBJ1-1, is ETGVTQSPTHLIKTRGQQVTLRCSSQSGHNTVSWYQQALGQGPQFIFQYYREEENGRGNFPPRFSGLQFPNYSSELNVNALELDDSALYLCASSLVTGTEAFFGQGTRLTVV.

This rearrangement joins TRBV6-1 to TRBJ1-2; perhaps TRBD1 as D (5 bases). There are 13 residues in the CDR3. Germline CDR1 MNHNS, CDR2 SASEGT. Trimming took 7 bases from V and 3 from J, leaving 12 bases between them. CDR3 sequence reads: CASTPWGDYGYTF. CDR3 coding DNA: TGTGCCAGCACTCCCTGGGGGGACTATGGCTACACCTTC.

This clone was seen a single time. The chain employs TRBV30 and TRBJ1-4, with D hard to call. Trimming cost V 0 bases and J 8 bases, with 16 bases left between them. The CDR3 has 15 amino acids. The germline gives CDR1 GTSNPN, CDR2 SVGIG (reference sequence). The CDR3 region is CAWSVIGRSFEKLFF. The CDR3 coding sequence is TGTGCCTGGAGTGTAATCGGTCGGTCTTTCGAAAAACTGTTTTTT.

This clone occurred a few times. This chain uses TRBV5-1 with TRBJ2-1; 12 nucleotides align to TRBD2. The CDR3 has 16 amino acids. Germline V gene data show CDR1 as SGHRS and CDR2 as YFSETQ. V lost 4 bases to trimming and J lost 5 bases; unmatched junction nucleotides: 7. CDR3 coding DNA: TGCGCCAGCAGCGTACCGGGACTAGCGGGTAACAATGAGCAGTTCTTC. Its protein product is CASSVPGLAGNNEQFF.

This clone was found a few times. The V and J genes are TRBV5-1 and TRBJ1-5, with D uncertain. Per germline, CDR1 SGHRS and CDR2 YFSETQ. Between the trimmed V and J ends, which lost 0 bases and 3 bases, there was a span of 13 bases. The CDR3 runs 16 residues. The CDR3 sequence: CASSLDVRKDNQPQHF. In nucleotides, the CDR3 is TGCGCCAGCAGCTTGGATGTCAGGAAGGACAATCAGCCCCAGCATTTT.

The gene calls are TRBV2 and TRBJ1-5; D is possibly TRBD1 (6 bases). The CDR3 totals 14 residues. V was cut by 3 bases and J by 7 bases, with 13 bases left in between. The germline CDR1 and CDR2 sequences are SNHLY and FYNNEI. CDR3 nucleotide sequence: TGTGCCAGCAGTGATCAACTGGGGGCCCAGCCCCAGCATTTT. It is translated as CASSDQLGAQPQHF.

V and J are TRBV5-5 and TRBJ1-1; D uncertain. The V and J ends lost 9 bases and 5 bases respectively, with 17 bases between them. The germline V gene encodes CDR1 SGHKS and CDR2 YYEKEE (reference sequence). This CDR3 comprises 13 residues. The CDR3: CATAFKGETEAFF. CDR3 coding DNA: TGTGCCACCGCGTTCAAAGGAGAGACTGAAGCTTTCTTT.

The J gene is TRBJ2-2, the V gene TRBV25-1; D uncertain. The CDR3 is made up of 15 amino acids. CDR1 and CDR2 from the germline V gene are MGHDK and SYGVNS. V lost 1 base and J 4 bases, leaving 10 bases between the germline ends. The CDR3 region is CASSEFSQSTGELFF. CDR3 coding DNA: TGTGCCAGCAGTGAATTTAGTCAGTCCACCGGGGAGCTGTTTTTT.

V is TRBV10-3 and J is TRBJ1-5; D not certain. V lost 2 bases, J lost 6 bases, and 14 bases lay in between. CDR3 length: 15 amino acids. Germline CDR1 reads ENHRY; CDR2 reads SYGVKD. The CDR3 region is CAISEGSGLGQPQHF. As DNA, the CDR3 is TGTGCCATCAGTGAGGGGTCGGGATTGGGTCAGCCCCAGCATTTT.

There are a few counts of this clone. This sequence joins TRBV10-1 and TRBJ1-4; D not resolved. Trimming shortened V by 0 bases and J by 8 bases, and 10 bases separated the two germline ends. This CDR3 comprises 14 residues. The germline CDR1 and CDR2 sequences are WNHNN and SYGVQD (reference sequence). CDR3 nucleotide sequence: TGCGCCAGCAGTGAGTCAGGCAAGAACGAAAAACTGTTTTTT. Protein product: CASSESGKNEKLFF.

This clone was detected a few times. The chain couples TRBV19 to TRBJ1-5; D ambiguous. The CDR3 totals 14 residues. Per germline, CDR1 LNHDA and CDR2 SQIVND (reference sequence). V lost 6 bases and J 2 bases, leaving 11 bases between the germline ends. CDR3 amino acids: CASSLPLGNQPQHF. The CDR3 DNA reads TGTGCCAGTAGCCTTCCTCTCGGCAATCAGCCCCAGCATTTT.

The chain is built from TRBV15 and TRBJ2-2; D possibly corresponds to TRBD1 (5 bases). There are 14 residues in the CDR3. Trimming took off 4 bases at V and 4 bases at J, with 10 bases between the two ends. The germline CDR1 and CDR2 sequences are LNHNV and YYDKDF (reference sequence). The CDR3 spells CATSTLRGTGELFF. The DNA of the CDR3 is TGTGCCACCAGCACCTTAAGGGGCACCGGGGAGCTGTTTTTT.

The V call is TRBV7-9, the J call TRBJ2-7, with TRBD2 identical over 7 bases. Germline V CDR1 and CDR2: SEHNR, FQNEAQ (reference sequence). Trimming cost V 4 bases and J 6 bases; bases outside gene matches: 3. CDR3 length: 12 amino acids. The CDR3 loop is CASSSGGSEQYF. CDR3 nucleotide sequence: TGTGCCAGCAGCTCCGGCGGGAGCGAGCAGTACTTC.